This T cell receptor beta chain was observed in a study of memory CD4+ T cells and cytomegalovirus serostatus. Turning to the study itself: Of the healthy Belgian adults, fewer than 10 were CMV seropositive and fewer than 30 seronegative.

The sort gate was single viable CD3+CD4+CD8-CD45RO+ cells for memory CD4+ T cells. Serum IgG to CMV pp150, pp28, p38 and p52 defined serostatus. After thawing, CD4+ T cells were positively selected. Study processing details: Out-of-frame sequences were removed, leaving about 2.2 million distinct TCRbeta sequences. Clones were sequenced by immunoSEQ multiplex PCR, and TCRdb holds only the in-frame ones, with some missing. V and J calls and clone size are given by that table; D and trimming were obtained from the DNA. The sample lists tens of thousands of clones, approximately 78% occurring once. The CDR3 has 17 residues. Germline V lookup: CDR1 SGHNT, CDR2 YENEEA. The junction had 10 bases not matched to a gene; V was cut back by 5 bases and J by 3 bases.

V gene TRBV11-3 combines with J gene TRBJ1-3; TRBD1 agrees at 10 bases. The sample consisted of memory CD4+ T cells from blood. The source of this sequence is an adult in good health and CMV-seronegative. CDR3 residues: CASSRPSGTGDGNTIYF. DNA for the CDR3: TGTGCCAGCAGCCGACCGTCCGGGACAGGGGATGGAAACACCATATATTTT.